The 10 T cell receptor beta chains given below trace back to one sample, sequenced in a study of shared clonotypes between healthy human individuals. Terminally differentiated effector memory CD45RA+ cells were excluded by CCR7 positive selection of CD45RO-negative cells. Profiled with immunoSEQ multiplex PCR; TCRdb holds only in-frame clones, not every one. This sample has under 700,000 clones; 85% to 95% occur once, and the top ten carry around 0.12%. The sequencing sample was made of naive CD8+ T cells sorted from blood. The origin of the receptors is a woman in her twenties or thirties in good health.

This clone was detected once. Other DNA sequences from this sample encode an identical CDR3 as well. The rearrangement uses TRBV27 and TRBJ1-4; 9 bases are shared with TRBD1. Germline loops: CDR1 MNHEY, CDR2 SMNVEV (reference sequence). This CDR3 has 14 residues. Germline trimming cut 5 bases from V and 8 bases from J; bases unmatched to any gene: 6. The DNA for the CDR3 is TGTGCCAGCAGTACAACAGGGGGCCGAGAAAAACTGTTTTTT. Its protein product is CASSTTGGREKLFF. Drawing the rest from reference TRBV27 and TRBJ1-4, the complete variable domain is EAQVTQNPRYLITVTGKKLTVTCSQNMNHEYMSWYRQDPGLGLRQIYYSMNVEVTDKGDVPEGYKVSRKEKRNFPLILESPSPNQTSLYFCASSTTGGREKLFFGSGTQLSVL.

The CDR3 nucleotides read TGTGCCAGCAGTTTCCTCGGACAGGGCAGGGGGGACACTGAAGCTTTCTTT. This encodes CASSFLGQGRGDTEAFF. The rearrangement joins TRBV27 to TRBJ1-1, with 8 bases that match TRBD1. This CDR3 contains 17 residues. Trimming took 3 bases from V and 3 from J; bases not matched to a gene: 12. Per the germline V gene, CDR1 is MNHEY and CDR2 is SMNVEV (reference sequence).

The J gene is TRBJ1-1, the V gene TRBV12-1. TRBV12-1 is a known pseudogene. The CDR3 runs to 17 residues. CDR3 amino acids: CASSSPVPSIAGAEAFF. CDR3 DNA sequence: TGTGCCAGCAGCTCCCCTGTACCATCTATAGCTGGGGCTGAAGCTTTCTTT.

The DNA for the CDR3 is TGTGCCAGCAGCCCTAGTGGAGGGTATAATTCACCCCTCCACTTT. Translating gives CASSPSGGYNSPLHF. J is TRBJ1-6 and V is TRBV9; D is ambiguous. V lost 4 bases, J lost 4 bases, and 12 bases lay in between. This CDR3 has 15 residues. CDR1 and CDR2 (germline): SGDLS, YYNGEE.

This clone was observed once. The rearrangement joins TRBV4-2 to TRBJ2-5, with 11 bases that match TRBD2. The closer fit of TRBJ2-7 to the DNA end suggests the J call may be wrong. The germline V gene has CDR1 LGHNA and CDR2 YNFKEQ. The CDR3 loop spans 17 amino acids. The CDR3 sequence: CASSALAGGLYEYEQYF. In DNA form, the CDR3 reads TGTGCCAGCAGCGCCCTAGCGGGAGGACTCTACGAGTACGAGCAGTACTTC.

The chain employs TRBV9 and TRBJ1-2; no clear D gene. Per germline, CDR1 SGDLS and CDR2 YYNGEE. V was pared by 0 bases and J by 2 bases, with 8 bases between. The CDR3 is 14 amino acids. CDR3 amino acids: CASSVGSGNYGYTF. As DNA, the CDR3 is TGTGCCAGCAGCGTAGGTTCTGGCAACTATGGCTACACCTTC.

The chain employs TRBV6-6 and TRBJ2-7, with no clear D. The germline V and J ends were trimmed by 0 bases and 4 bases, with 10 bases remaining between them. The V gene's germline CDR1 is MNHNY and CDR2 SVGAGI (reference sequence). CDR3 length equals 14 residues. As DNA, the CDR3 is TGTGCCAGCAGTTACTCGAAGGCCTTGTACGAGCAGTACTTC. Translation: CASSYSKALYEQYF.

V is TRBV28 and J is TRBJ2-7; 7 bases match TRBD2. This CDR3 contains 16 residues. Germline V gives CDR1 MDHEN, CDR2 SYDVKM. V was clipped by 1 base and J by 5 bases; unmatched bases: 11. Here the CDR3 DNA reads TGTGCCAGCAGTTTATCTTTAACAAGACTAGCTCACGAGCAGTACTTC. It codes for CASSLSLTRLAHEQYF.

The J gene is TRBJ1-2, the V gene TRBV18; 8 bases are a match to TRBD1. Looked up from germline, CDR1 is KGHSH and CDR2 is LQKENI. The CDR3 extends over 19 amino acids. Trimming removed 5 bases from V and 0 bases from J; junction bases left unmatched: 17. The CDR3 bases are TGTGCCAGCTCATCCACCCATCAGGGGGCCGCTCCCGCTAACTATGGCTACACCTTC. The encoded protein is CASSSTHQGAAPANYGYTF.

This chain links TRBV7-9 with TRBJ2-5; D may be TRBD1 or TRBD2 (5 bases each). CDR3 length equals 15 residues. Germline V gene data show CDR1 as SEHNR and CDR2 as FQNEAQ (reference sequence). Trimming left V 0 bases short and J 5 bases short, with 13 bases between. CDR3 coding DNA: TGTGCCAGCAGCTTAGCTAGGGGCAGGGAGGAGACCCAGTACTTC. Its translation is CASSLARGREETQYF.